These 30 T cell receptor beta chains were all obtained from the same sample, sequenced in a study of spatial heterogeneity in lung cancer (dated by TCRdb to the late 2010s). The sample's time point, from its label and the paper: sample taken at primary tumor resection. Libraries were built with 5' RACE. The run used a NextSeq 500. The public reads were reanalyzed by TCRdb: fastp trimming at Q25, MiXCR alignment, in-frame beta chains only. Each entry is one CDR3 protein sequence, shown with its most common DNA and genes. The sample profile shows several thousand distinct CDR3 sequences; under 8% of them were found once. Of the sample, 19% is held by the ten largest clones. These receptors have no known antigen. What the work shows at the level of the full study, not this receptor alone: A correlation was observed between the number of expanded intratumoral alpha and beta TCRs and the tumor nonsynonymous mutation count.

This material consisted of lung tumor tissue, taken at surgery. These receptors came from a male donor with early-stage non-small cell lung cancer.

This clonotype counts as medium-sized. CDR3 sequence (DNA): TGTGCCAGCAGTACGACAGGGGGCGGCCGTCGGCCTGAAGCTTTCTTT. This gives the protein CASSTTGGGRRPEAFF. The rearrangement joins TRBV6-1 to TRBJ1-1; 10 bases agree with TRBD1. The CDR3 runs to 16 residues. Trimming removed 5 bases from V and 6 bases from J; junction bases left unmatched: 12. Germline values: CDR1 MNHNS, CDR2 SASEGT.

This clonotype has just a few counts. The chain employs TRBV7-6 and TRBJ2-3, with 10 bases identical to TRBD2. CDR1 SGHVS and CDR2 FNYEAQ come from the germline V gene. The J segment lost 1 base and the V segment lost 0 bases, leaving 4 bases of the junction unmatched. The CDR3 sequence is 17 residues long. CDR3 coding DNA: TGTGCCAGCAGCTTAGCGCGCCTAGCGGGGGGCACAGATACGCAGTATTTT. This translates into CASSLARLAGGTDTQYF.

This clonotype is judged medium-sized (0.01 to 0.1%). The chain uses TRBV4-3 and TRBJ1-1, with D unclear. Per germline, CDR1 LGHNA and CDR2 YSLEER. The CDR3 extends over 14 amino acids. With 0 bases removed from V and 6 bases from J, the gap between germline ends came to 11 bases. CDR3 amino acids: CASSQDSHRAEAFF. The CDR3 DNA reads TGCGCCAGCAGCCAAGATTCTCATAGGGCTGAAGCTTTCTTT.

Within the sample, this clonotype is large. This rearrangement joins TRBV12-3 or TRBV12-4 to TRBJ1-2; D gene unclear. The CDR3 extends over 15 amino acids. Trimming cost V 5 bases and J 4 bases, with 17 bases left between them. CDR3 protein: CASSPHGEQSYGYTF. The CDR3 coding sequence is TGTGCCAGCAGTCCCCACGGAGAACAGAGCTATGGCTACACCTTC.

This clonotype is medium-sized (0.01 to 0.1%). The chain links TRBV6-1 to TRBJ1-3; TRBD1 matches 7 bases. CDR1 is MNHNS and CDR2 is SASEGT in the germline V gene. The CDR3 extends over 16 amino acids. With 1 base clipped from V and 4 bases from J, the junction kept 7 bases outside the gene matches. The CDR3 loop is CASSEDRGMGGNTIYF. The CDR3 DNA is TGTGCCAGCAGTGAAGACAGGGGAATGGGAGGAAACACCATATATTTT.

The rearrangement joins TRBV5-1 to TRBJ2-3; D assignment may be TRBD1 or TRBD2 (5 bases each). With 4 bases removed from V and 4 bases from J, the gap between germline ends came to 19 bases. Germline CDR1 reads SGHRS; CDR2 reads YFSETQ. The CDR3 runs 16 residues. CDR3 protein: CASSAGTAAFSDTQYF. CDR3 bases: TGCGCCAGCAGCGCAGGGACCGCCGCCTTTTCAGATACGCAGTATTTT.

Relative to its sample, this clonotype is medium-sized (0.01 to 0.1%). The J gene is TRBJ2-1, the V gene TRBV5-4; D is ambiguous. Deletions cut 0 bases from V and 15 bases from J, with 13 bases between. Germline V lookup: CDR1 SGHNT, CDR2 YYREEE (reference sequence). The CDR3 has 12 amino acids. Here the CDR3 reads CASSLADQSGFF. DNA of the CDR3: TGTGCCAGCAGCTTGGCCGACCAATCTGGGTTCTTC. The entire variable domain, with the rest obtained from reference TRBV5-4 and TRBJ2-1, is as follows: ETGVTQSPTHLIKTRGQQVTLRCSSQSGHNTVSWYQQALGQGPQFIFQYYREEENGRGNFPPRFSGLQFPNYSSELNVNALELDDSALYLCASSLADQSGFFGPGTRLTVL.

This clonotype qualifies as medium-sized. This chain joins TRBV11-2 and TRBJ1-2; D gene ambiguous. The V gene's germline CDR1 is SGHAT and CDR2 FQNNGV. Trimming stripped 5 bases from V and 7 bases from J, with 14 bases between. This CDR3 has 13 residues. CDR3 nucleotides: TGTGCCAGCAGCCAAAAGGTTTTCGCTGGCTACACCTTC. Translated: CASSQKVFAGYTF.

This clonotype is termed medium-sized. The chain is built from TRBV4-3 and TRBJ1-6; the match to TRBD1 covers 11 bases. Germline CDR1 and CDR2: LGHNA and YSLEER. The CDR3 runs 18 residues. The junction had 11 bases not matched to a gene; V was cut back by 1 base and J by 9 bases. CDR3 sequence: CASSQGYADRGRGSPLHF. CDR3 sequence (DNA): TGCGCCAGCAGCCAAGGTTACGCGGACAGGGGGCGAGGTTCACCCCTCCACTTT.

This clonotype was observed a handful of times. The chain uses TRBV5-5 and TRBJ2-3; TRBD1 aligns across 7 bases. V trimming: 2 bases; J trimming: 0 bases; junction bases outside the gene matches: 3. The CDR3 consists of 15 residues. In germline, CDR1 is SGHKS, CDR2 YYEKEE (reference sequence). CDR3 sequence: CASSFRDSSTDTQYF. CDR3 DNA sequence: TGTGCCAGCAGCTTCCGGGACAGCAGCACAGATACGCAGTATTTT.

This clonotype was detected a few times. The rearrangement uses TRBV11-3 and TRBJ2-5; D is perhaps TRBD2 (6 bases). The CDR3 covers 13 residues. Germline V gene lookup returns CDR1 SGHNT and CDR2 YENEEA. Trimming left V 4 bases short and J 4 bases short, with 10 bases between. This CDR3 reads CASSWRERETQYF. CDR3 bases: TGTGCCAGCAGCTGGAGGGAAAGAGAGACCCAGTACTTC.

This clonotype ranks as medium-sized. This chain links TRBV19 with TRBJ2-7; D is possibly TRBD1 (5 bases). V lost 3 bases to trimming and J lost 4 bases, with 25 bases between them. This CDR3 has 18 residues. Germline CDR1 is LNHDA and CDR2 is SQIVND (reference sequence). CDR3 residues: CASSIPSGQVNSVYEQYF. Written as DNA, the CDR3 is TGTGCCAGTAGTATCCCCTCAGGGCAGGTGAATTCTGTATACGAGCAGTACTTC.

Worth noting for this clonotype: The junction does not match germline at one end; this may be a read error. The V gene is TRBV11-3, the J gene TRBJ2-5; D is undetermined. Germline CDR1 SGHNT, CDR2 YENEEA. The CDR3 is made up of 12 amino acids. CDR3 residues: CASSFEALRQHF. In DNA form, the CDR3 reads TGTGCCAGCAGCTTTGAAGCGTTGAGGCAGCACTTC.

With regard to this clonotype: A much larger clonotype is one base distant, so this may be a read error. The genes are TRBV6-5 and TRBJ1-2; D is unresolved. The CDR3 has 12 residues. Germline CDR1 and CDR2: MNHEY and SVGAGI. CDR3 amino acids: CASHSPQHGYNF. The CDR3 DNA sequence: TGTGCCAGCCATAGCCCACAACATGGCTACAACTTC.

The chain employs TRBV5-1 and TRBJ2-5; the match to TRBD1 covers 8 bases. The germline CDR1 and CDR2 sequences are SGHRS and YFSETQ. The CDR3 has 13 residues. Trimming at V came to 9 bases and at J to 2 bases, leaving 6 bases not matched to a gene. For the CDR3, the DNA is TGCGCCACCCGGACAGGGCCTCAAGAGACCCAGTACTTC. Encoded protein: CATRTGPQETQYF.

The table lists this clonotype with a few counts. The rearrangement links TRBV2 to TRBJ2-1, with TRBD2 matching over 7 bases. V lost 3 bases, J lost 6 bases, and 5 bases stayed unmatched. This CDR3 has 14 residues. In germline, CDR1 is SNHLY, CDR2 FYNNEI. The CDR3: CASSDGAGVNEQFF. For the CDR3, the DNA is TGTGCCAGCAGTGACGGCGCGGGGGTCAATGAGCAGTTCTTC.

This clonotype is medium-sized (0.01 to 0.1%) within its sample. This chain links TRBV7-9 with TRBJ2-3; 7 nucleotides agree with TRBD1. V was pared by 5 bases and J by 5 bases, with 7 bases of the junction left unmatched. This CDR3 is 14 amino acids long. The germline V gene has CDR1 SEHNR and CDR2 FQNEAQ (reference sequence). The CDR3 loop is CASSPRQGQDTQYF. CDR3 in DNA: TGTGCCAGCAGCCCCAGACAGGGCCAAGATACGCAGTATTTT.

This clonotype is medium-sized by share. The rearrangement uses TRBV6-5 and TRBJ1-6; TRBD1 is a possible D gene (6 bases). V was pared by 2 bases and J by 6 bases, with 11 bases between. The CDR3 consists of 15 residues. Germline CDR1 is MNHEY and CDR2 is SVGAGI. CDR3: CASSYTGQLNSPLHF. The CDR3 nucleotides are TGTGCCAGCAGTTACACCGGACAGCTTAATTCACCCCTCCACTTT.

Judged by abundance, this clonotype is medium-sized. The chain joins TRBV5-1 to TRBJ2-3; D possibly corresponds to TRBD1 (6 bases). Germline V gene lookup returns CDR1 SGHRS and CDR2 YFSETQ. V gave up 1 base and J gave up 0 bases, with 9 bases separating them. The CDR3 spans 15 residues. The CDR3 DNA reads TGCGCCAGCAGCTTGTGGACAGCAAGCACAGATACGCAGTATTTT. Encoded protein: CASSLWTASTDTQYF.

This clonotype is deemed medium-sized (0.01 to 0.1%). CDR3 in DNA: TGTGCCAGCAGTTTGAAAAATGAAAAACTGTTTTTT. Translating it yields CASSLKNEKLFF. The V gene is TRBV28, the J gene TRBJ1-4; unclear D gene. The CDR3 is 12 residues long. With 3 bases removed from V and 5 bases from J, the gap between germline ends came to 4 bases. Germline V gene sequence: CDR1 MDHEN, CDR2 SYDVKM.

This sequence joins TRBV11-1 and TRBJ2-1, with 13 bases fitting TRBD2. V gave up 5 bases and J gave up 8 bases; unmatched junction bases: 9. Germline CDR1 and CDR2: SGHAT and FQDESV (reference sequence). This CDR3 has 16 amino acids. As DNA, the CDR3 is TGTGCCAGCAGCCAAGAGCCCGGACTAGCGGGGGATGAGCAGTTCTTC. Its translation: CASSQEPGLAGDEQFF.

This clonotype ranks as medium-sized. The chain links TRBV20-1 to TRBJ1-1; a weak D match, TRBD1 (6 bases). Germline V gene sequence: CDR1 DFQATT, CDR2 SNEGSKA (reference sequence). The CDR3 consists of 14 residues. The ends were cut back, 6 bases at V and 3 bases at J, with 17 bases in the middle. CDR3 sequence reads: CSAPRGAYDTEAFF. As DNA, the CDR3 is TGCAGTGCGCCCCGGGGGGCTTACGACACTGAAGCTTTCTTT.

In its sample, this clonotype was seen many times. The chain links TRBV6-6 to TRBJ2-3; D gene uncertain. Trimming removed 7 bases from V and 6 bases from J, with 11 bases in between. The CDR3 runs 12 residues. Germline lookup yields CDR1 MNHNY and CDR2 SVGAGI (reference sequence). This CDR3 is CASTRRPDTQYF. The CDR3 coding sequence is TGTGCCAGCACCCGACGACCGGATACGCAGTATTTT.

Within the sample, this clonotype is medium-sized. The chain employs TRBV28 and TRBJ2-5; TRBD2 matches 8 bases. Germline V gene sequence: CDR1 MDHEN, CDR2 SYDVKM. V trimming: 6 bases; J trimming: 0 bases; junction bases outside the gene matches: 9. The CDR3 contains 16 residues. The DNA for the CDR3 is TGTGCCAGCAGATCGACACGGGGGGGGAACCAAGAGACCCAGTACTTC. Its protein is CASRSTRGGNQETQYF.

This clonotype was found a few times. This chain uses TRBV29-1 with TRBJ2-3; D is unresolved. The germline V gene encodes CDR1 SQVTM and CDR2 ANQGSEA. V was clipped by 4 bases and J by 5 bases, with 10 bases between them. The CDR3 has 12 residues. The CDR3 reads CSVGSIKDTQYF. The CDR3 region has the DNA TGCAGCGTTGGGAGCATAAAAGATACGCAGTATTTT.

This clonotype was found a few times. This chain joins TRBV7-2 and TRBJ2-7; D unclear. Germline CDR1 and CDR2: SGHTA and FQGNSA. This CDR3 spans 15 amino acids. V gave up 5 bases and J gave up 0 bases, with 14 bases separating them. The CDR3 reads CASSPTGVTSYEQYF. The CDR3 region has the DNA TGTGCCAGCAGCCCCACGGGTGTAACCTCCTACGAGCAGTACTTC.

The genes are TRBV5-1 and TRBJ1-1; D remains ambiguous. Trimming shortened V by 0 bases and J by 3 bases, and 15 bases separated the two germline ends. The CDR3 is 16 amino acids. CDR1 and CDR2 (germline): SGHRS, YFSETQ. The CDR3 sequence: CASSLGYTDLDTEAFF. The CDR3, as DNA: TGCGCCAGCAGCTTGGGATATACGGATCTAGACACTGAAGCTTTCTTT.

By share of the sample, this clonotype is medium-sized (0.01 to 0.1%). V usage is TRBV19 and J usage is TRBJ2-3, with D possibly TRBD1 on 6 matching bases. This CDR3 contains 15 residues. V was trimmed by 10 bases and J by 0 bases, leaving 17 bases between them. In germline, CDR1 is LNHDA, CDR2 SQIVND (reference sequence). Here the CDR3 DNA reads TGTGCCACTACCCCGGGACACCGAAGCACAGATACGCAGTATTTT. This sequence encodes CATTPGHRSTDTQYF.

This clonotype was picked up a small number of times. The chain uses TRBV30 and TRBJ2-7, with D perhaps matching TRBD1 (5 bases). The CDR3 contains 12 residues. V dropped 4 bases and J dropped 1 base, with 8 bases sitting between them. CDR1 is GTSNPN and CDR2 is SVGIG in the germline V gene (reference sequence). CDR3 in DNA: TGTGCCTGGAAGGACAATTCCTACGAGCAGTACTTC. This encodes CAWKDNSYEQYF.

This clonotype was seen only a few times. This chain uses TRBV9 with TRBJ2-7; TRBD1 might be the D (5 bases). CDR1 and CDR2 (germline): SGDLS, YYNGEE. Deletions cut 2 bases from V and 2 bases from J, with 11 bases between. CDR3 length equals 14 residues. The CDR3, as DNA: TGTGCCAGCAGCGTGACAGACTCCCCCTACGAGCAGTACTTC. As protein: CASSVTDSPYEQYF.